The 13 T cell receptor beta chains below come from one sample, sequenced in a study of Ad26.COV2.S vaccination and SARS-CoV-2 variants. Documented treatment: 15 to 20 received Ad26.COV2.S at low or high dose, single or two shots; 5 received placebo; per-sample allocation not given. Vaccine and placebo recipients were sampled on day 63 after the first injection. Sequencing used immunoSEQ multiplex PCR; TCRdb keeps in-frame clones, though not all of them. Of 400,000 to 450,000 clones listed, about 90% are singletons. The sequences come from peripheral blood, collected in a trial of Ad26.COV2.S vaccine versus placebo. These TCRs come from a person between 18 and 59 years old who received the Ad26.COV2.S COVID-19 vaccine or a placebo.

The chain couples TRBV27 to TRBJ2-2, with 10 bases that match TRBD1. This CDR3 has 15 residues. J gave up 7 bases and V 5 bases, and 7 bases lay outside the gene matches. Germline CDR1 reads MNHEY; CDR2 reads SMNVEV (reference sequence). The CDR3 region has the DNA TGTGCCAGCAGTACACCGGGACAGGGGAACGGGGAGCTGTTTTTT. This codes for CASSTPGQGNGELFF.

The J gene is TRBJ2-3, the V gene TRBV9, with TRBD1 matching over 7 bases. CDR1 is SGDLS and CDR2 is YYNGEE in the germline V gene. Losses at the gene ends were 4 bases for V and 7 bases for J; bases not matched to a gene: 9. The CDR3 extends over 14 amino acids. The chain's CDR3 is CASSPRQGVNTQYF. The CDR3 DNA follows: TGTGCCAGCAGCCCCAGACAGGGTGTGAATACGCAGTATTTT.

This clone occurred a few times. The rearrangement joins TRBV19 to TRBJ1-5; D not resolved. Germline V gives CDR1 LNHDA, CDR2 SQIVND (reference sequence). The V and J ends lost 0 bases and 4 bases respectively, with 16 bases between them. The CDR3 extends over 17 amino acids. CDR3 sequence: CASSIDPQVIGNQPQHF. DNA of the CDR3: TGTGCCAGTAGTATAGATCCCCAGGTGATTGGGAATCAGCCCCAGCATTTT.

About this clone itself: The same CDR3 also results from other DNA sequences found in this sample. In DNA, the CDR3 is TGTGCCTGGAGCAGTAGCTACGAGCAGTACTTC. This sequence encodes CAWSSSYEQYF. The rearrangement uses TRBV30 and TRBJ2-7; no clear D gene. The CDR3 consists of 11 residues. V was pared by 3 bases and J by 3 bases, with 6 bases between. Looked up from germline, CDR1 is GTSNPN and CDR2 is SVGIG (reference sequence).

The chain couples TRBV2 to TRBJ2-2; D is unclear. Germline V gene lookup returns CDR1 SNHLY and CDR2 FYNNEI. This CDR3 has 12 amino acids. V was shortened by 3 bases and J by 6 bases, with 5 bases between the two germline ends. The CDR3, as DNA: TGTGCCAGCAGTGACCCTCCCGGGGAGCTGTTTTTT. Translation gives CASSDPPGELFF.

A note on this clone: Relative to the germline gene, one junction end is altered; a read error may explain this. V gene TRBV5-5 combines with J gene TRBJ2-3; 9 bases are a match to TRBD2. The germline V gene has CDR1 SGHKS and CDR2 YYEKEE (reference sequence). The CDR3 has 16 amino acids. The CDR3 coding sequence is TGTGCCAGCAGCTTGGCCGAAGGGACTAGCAAAGATACGCAGTATTTT. This translates into CASSLAEGTSKDTQYF.

The chain recombines TRBV11-1 with TRBJ2-1, with 9 positions matching TRBD2. The CDR3 spans 16 residues. CDR1 and CDR2 (germline): SGHAT, FQDESV (reference sequence). The V segment lost 5 bases and the J segment 3 bases; nucleotides outside the gene matches: 8. CDR3: CASSRGGGSFYNEQFF. CDR3 DNA: TGTGCCAGCAGCCGCGGGGGGGGTAGTTTCTACAATGAGCAGTTCTTC.

This chain joins TRBV7-2 and TRBJ1-2; D unresolved. This CDR3 spans 15 amino acids. V gave up 3 bases and J gave up 2 bases, with 13 bases separating them. The germline gives CDR1 SGHTA, CDR2 FQGNSA. CDR3 bases: TGTGCCAGCAGCTTTTCCCGCTTGGGGAACTATGGCTACACCTTC. Its translation: CASSFSRLGNYGYTF.

This clone was seen once. J is TRBJ2-7 and V is TRBV7-2; no reliable D call. This CDR3 is 14 amino acids long. CDR1 SGHTA and CDR2 FQGNSA come from the germline V gene. Between the trimmed V and J ends, which lost 5 bases and 0 bases, there was a span of 11 bases. Written as DNA, the CDR3 is TGTGCCAGCAGCGGTACAGTTAGCTCCTACGAGCAGTACTTC. Its protein is CASSGTVSSYEQYF.

V and J are TRBV19 and TRBJ1-1; a weak D match, TRBD1 (6 bases). The V end was cut by 0 bases, the J end by 0 bases, with 11 bases between. CDR3 size: 16 residues. The germline V gene has CDR1 LNHDA and CDR2 SQIVND (reference sequence). In nucleotides, the CDR3 is TGTGCCAGTAGTATAGACAGGGGACGAATGAACACTGAAGCTTTCTTT. Translation gives CASSIDRGRMNTEAFF.

This clone was observed a single time. The chain joins TRBV5-4 to TRBJ2-7; 10 nucleotides align to TRBD1. This CDR3 spans 14 amino acids. Germline V gene data show CDR1 as SGHNT and CDR2 as YYREEE (reference sequence). V was pared by 5 bases and J by 3 bases, with 5 bases of the junction left unmatched. The CDR3: CASSSGQGDYEQYF. The DNA of the CDR3 is TGTGCCAGCAGTTCCGGACAGGGGGACTACGAGCAGTACTTC.

The chain carries TRBV27 and TRBJ1-6, with D maybe TRBD1 (5 bases). Germline CDR1 and CDR2: MNHEY and SMNVEV (reference sequence). The CDR3 sequence is 16 residues long. With 5 bases removed from V and 3 bases from J, the gap between germline ends came to 14 bases. CDR3 DNA: TGTGCCAGCAGTACCCCGGGACGGGGCTATAATTCACCCCTCCACTTT. Residues: CASSTPGRGYNSPLHF.

This sequence joins TRBV7-8 and TRBJ2-2, with D tentatively TRBD1 or TRBD2 (5 bases each). Germline loops: CDR1 SGHVS, CDR2 FQNEAQ. Trimming pared 1 base from V and 4 bases from J, leaving 25 bases between. This CDR3 has 20 residues. The CDR3 sequence: CASSLGPPGTANRGTGELFF. The CDR3 region has the DNA TGTGCCAGCAGCTTAGGCCCCCCCGGGACCGCCAACCGTGGCACCGGGGAGCTGTTTTTT.